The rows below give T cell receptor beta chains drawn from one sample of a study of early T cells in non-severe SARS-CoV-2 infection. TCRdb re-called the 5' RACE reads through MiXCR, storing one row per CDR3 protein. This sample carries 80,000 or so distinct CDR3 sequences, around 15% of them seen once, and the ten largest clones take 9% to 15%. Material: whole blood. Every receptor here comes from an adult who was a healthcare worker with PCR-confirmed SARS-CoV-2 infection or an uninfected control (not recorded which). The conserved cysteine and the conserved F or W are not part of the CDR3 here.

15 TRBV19 ASSIVPLGTPWDEQF
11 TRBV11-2 AARVRTGNTIY
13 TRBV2 ASSERTGGRETQY
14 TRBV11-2 ASSLDSGTGGLEAF
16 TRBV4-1 ASSPVLASISEQNGYT
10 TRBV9 ASSRELDEAF
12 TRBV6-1 ASSYGPGRETQY
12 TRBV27 ASSPGQLNEKLF
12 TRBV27 ASSFGGTGNTIY
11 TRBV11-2 ASSLPFGDTQY
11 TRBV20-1 SPNGGSSYEQY
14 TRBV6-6 ASSETSGEGTDTQY
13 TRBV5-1 ASSPRSSYNSPLH
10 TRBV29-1 SVTGQGYEQY
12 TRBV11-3 ASSPGGSYNEQF